The T cell receptor beta chain described here comes from a study of shared clonotypes between healthy human individuals. V shed 5 bases and J shed 2 bases, with 13 bases lying between them. Germline V CDR1 and CDR2: SGHTA, FQGNSA. CDR3 size: 16 residues. Points from the study as a whole: Clonotype sharing across donors was expected to vary with sequencing depth.

As for this clone: What it binds is unknown.

The assay was immunoSEQ multiplex PCR, and TCRdb's table has in-frame clones only and misses some. The sample has 450,000 or so clones; 70% to 80% are singletons. Healthy HIV-negative adults without recent acute infections or vaccinations served as donors. The J gene is TRBJ2-6, the V gene TRBV7-2; the D gene could be TRBD1 or TRBD2 (6 bases each). The receptor was isolated from a woman aged 40 to 50 in good health. Some clones in this sample may be carry-over from other donors' samples. Sequencing was done on a sample of PBMCs. CDR3 sequence (DNA): TGTGCCAGCAGCAGGAGGGGGGCTACTGGGGCCAACGTCCTGACTTTC. Residues: CASSRRGATGANVLTF.